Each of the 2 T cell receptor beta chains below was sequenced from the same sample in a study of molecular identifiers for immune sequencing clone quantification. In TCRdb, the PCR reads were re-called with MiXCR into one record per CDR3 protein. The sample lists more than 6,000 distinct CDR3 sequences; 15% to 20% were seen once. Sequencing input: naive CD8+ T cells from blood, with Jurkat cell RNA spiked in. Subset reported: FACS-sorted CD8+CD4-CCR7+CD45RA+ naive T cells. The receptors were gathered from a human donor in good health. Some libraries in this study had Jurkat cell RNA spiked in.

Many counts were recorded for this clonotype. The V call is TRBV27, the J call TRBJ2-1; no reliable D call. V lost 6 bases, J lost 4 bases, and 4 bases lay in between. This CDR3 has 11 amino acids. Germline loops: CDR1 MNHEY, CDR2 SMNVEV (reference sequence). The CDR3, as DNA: TGTGCCAGCAGCACATACAATGAGCAGTTCTTC. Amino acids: CASSTYNEQFF.

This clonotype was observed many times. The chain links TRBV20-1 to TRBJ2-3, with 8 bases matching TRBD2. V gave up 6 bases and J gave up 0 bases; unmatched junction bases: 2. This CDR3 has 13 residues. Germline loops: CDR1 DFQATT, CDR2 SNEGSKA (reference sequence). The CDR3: CSAGTSSTDTQYF. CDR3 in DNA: TGCAGTGCCGGGACTAGTAGCACAGATACGCAGTATTTT.